Sequencing of this TCR beta chain was carried out in a study of shared clonotypes between healthy human individuals. Regarding the study as a whole: It was anticipated that sequencing depth would influence how many clonotypes donors shared. Sharing across a few donors was seen in around 5.1% of naive CD4 clonotypes. Represented diversity, genetic and exposure-history alike, was limited by few donors.

The protocol was immunoSEQ multiplex PCR, while the TCRdb copy is restricted to in-frame clones and leaves out a portion. The sample lists over a million clones, 75% to 85% seen once, with about 0.52% in the top ten. This CDR3 comprises 14 residues. Germline CDR1 MNHEY, CDR2 SMNVEV (reference sequence). V lost 1 base, J lost 8 bases, and 4 bases stayed unmatched. A note on this clone: The antigen remains undetermined.

Sequenced: memory CD4+ T cells from PBMCs. Subset meaning: CD45RA-negative fraction. J is TRBJ2-4 and V is TRBV27; 8 nucleotides agree with TRBD2. The TCR comes from a man aged 18 to 30 in good health. Some clones in this sample may be carry-over from other donors' samples. CDR3 in DNA: TGTGCCAGCAGTTTATTCGGACTAGCAGACATTCAGTACTTC. Amino acid sequence: CASSLFGLADIQYF.